The rows below give T cell receptor beta chains drawn from one sample of a study of technical replicates of blood from four donors. Assay: immunoSEQ multiplex PCR; the TCRdb copy retains only in-frame clones and omits some. This sample has 75,000 to 100,000 clones; about 95% occur once, and the top ten carry over 0.25%. Sequencing used T cells isolated from PBMCs. The origin of the receptors is a human donor in good health. The CDR3 runs from the conserved cysteine through the conserved F or W. A D gene is named only where the DNA matches it firmly. Clone size is shown for a subset of rows, as once, few, many or a class of expanded clone.

v_call	j_call	d_call	clone_size	cdr3_nt	cdr3_aa
TRBV14	TRBJ1-3	-	-	TGTGCCAGCAGCCAAGCTTACAGGGTTGGAAACACCATATATTTT	CASSQAYRVGNTIYF
TRBV5-1	TRBJ2-1	TRBD2	-	TGCGCCAGCAGCCCCGGGAGGAACTCCCCGCCGCCGACGGGTGAGCAGTTCTTC	CASSPGRNSPPPTGEQFF
TRBV7-2	TRBJ2-1	-	-	TGTGCCAGCAGCTATCCTAGCAGACAACTAAATGAGCAGTTCTTC	CASSYPSRQLNEQFF
TRBV7-8	TRBJ1-5	TRBD1	-	TGTGCCAGCACCGAAAACAGGGGATATCAGCCCCAGCATTTT	CASTENRGYQPQHF
TRBV7-3	TRBJ2-1	-	-	TGTGCCAGCAGCCCCGGACTCCCGACGGGGGATGAGCAGTTCTTC	CASSPGLPTGDEQFF
TRBV5-1	TRBJ2-1	TRBD2	-	TGCGCCAGCAGCCCTAGCGGGAGGCCTGTTAATGAGCAGTTCTTC	CASSPSGRPVNEQFF
TRBV5-1	TRBJ2-3	-	once	TGCGCCAGCAGCTTGGGATTGGTTCGGGACACAGATACGCAGTATTTT	CASSLGLVRDTDTQYF
TRBV4-1	TRBJ1-1	TRBD1	once	TGCGCCAGCAGCCTAACGAGACAGGGAGGCACTGAAGCTTTCTTT	CASSLTRQGGTEAFF
TRBV28	TRBJ2-6	-	-	TGTGCCAGCAGTTTACGGCCCAACCTCTGGCAGGGGTCTGGGGCCAACGTCCTGACTTTC	CASSLRPNLWQGSGANVLTF
TRBV27	TRBJ1-2	-	-	TGTGCCAGCAGTCCATCCAGGGATGGAGGCTACACCTTC	CASSPSRDGGYTF
TRBV7-6	TRBJ2-7	-	-	TGTGCCAGCAGCTCAACGTCGGGGGGCACCCGAACCTACGAGCAGTACTTC	CASSSTSGGTRTYEQYF
TRBV29-1	TRBJ1-1	-	-	TGCAGCGTTGAGAGAGATCGACAGACCACTGAAGCTTTCTTT	CSVERDRQTTEAFF
TRBV18	TRBJ2-7	TRBD2	once	TGTGCCAGCTCACCAGGCAGCGGGAGCGGGTCCTACGAGCAGTACTTC	CASSPGSGSGSYEQYF
TRBV6-1	TRBJ2-1	TRBD1	-	TGTGCCAGCATTAAAGACAGGGGACATGAGCAGTTCTTC	CASIKDRGHEQFF